This T cell receptor (beta chain) was recovered during a study of T cell responses to AZD1222 COVID-19 vaccine. At the level of the study: Investigators merged groups given second doses at roughly 4 or roughly 12 weeks. Findings and limits, study-wide: CD4 TCRs associated with vaccination spanned spike, dominating at 160-218 and 743-854. Sampling captured repertoires only after the peak T cell response. The donors showed a predominance of white British ancestry and of females, with possible underestimation of clonal diversity.

Profiled with immunoSEQ multiplex PCR; TCRdb holds only in-frame clones, not every one. Here the sample spans 130,000 or so clones, roughly nine tenths being singletons. Germline-derived CDR1 and CDR2 are LGHNT and FRNRAP. The ends were cut back, 0 bases at V and 4 bases at J, with 12 bases in the middle. This CDR3 is 15 amino acids long. This clone has a single count. Its matching antigen is unknown. This chain joins TRBV12-5 and TRBJ1-2; no definite D call. The sample in question was peripheral blood, obtained on day 0 of AZD1222 vaccination. The source is an adult in good health. CDR3 amino acids: CASGLVIARLYGYTF. CDR3 nucleotides: TGTGCTAGTGGTTTGGTAATCGCCAGGCTCTATGGCTACACCTTC. Full variable domain (remainder filled in from reference TRBV12-5 and TRBJ1-2): DARVTQTPRHKVTEMGQEVTMRCQPILGHNTVFWYRQTMMQGLELLAYFRNRAPLDDSGMPKDRFSAEMPDATLATLKIQPSEPRDSAVYFCASGLVIARLYGYTFGSGTRLTVV.